This T cell receptor (beta chain) was obtained from a study of blood T cell repertoires in COVID-19. Study details: Specimens from acute and convalescent COVID-19 originated in the United States, Italy and Spain. T cells, B-cell-depleted T cells, or PBMCs provided the cDNA or gDNA that served as material.

CDR1 is SGHNT, CDR2 YYREEE, per germline (reference sequence). This CDR3 region has 14 residues. Deletions cut 5 bases from V and 5 bases from J, with 16 bases between. In the authors' methods: Counts of nucleated cells, estimated from reference gene primer amplification, were obtained. Assay: immunoSEQ multiplex PCR; the TCRdb copy retains only in-frame clones and omits some. The V and J calls and clone size come from that table; D and trimming were worked out from the DNA. This table has 65,000 to 95,000 clones, roughly 90% appearing once. This clone has just a few counts. The genes are TRBV5-4 and TRBJ1-2; a possible D gene is TRBD1 (6 bases). The sequenced sample consisted of peripheral blood. The clonotype was recovered from a man aged 50-59 years with active COVID-19. This chain's CDR3 is CASRKDRGIYGYTF. In DNA, the CDR3 is TGTGCCAGCAGGAAGGACAGAGGCATATATGGCTACACCTTC.